The next 23 T cell receptor beta chains were all read from a single sample in a study of cytomegalovirus exposure and HLA in healthy donors. The PCR employed 60 Vbeta primers together with 13 Jbeta primers. Using immunoSEQ multiplex PCR, the repertoire was profiled, and TCRdb retains in-frame clones only, with some absent. This table holds 150,000 to 200,000 clones, more than 60% found once. Source material: PBMCs. The source of these receptors is a woman in her thirties in good health and CMV-seronegative.

This clone was counted between two and nine times. The chain combines TRBV27 with TRBJ2-3; D is uncertain. The germline V gene encodes CDR1 MNHEY and CDR2 SMNVEV (reference sequence). This CDR3 is built from 15 residues. Trimming left V 2 bases short and J 3 bases short, with 12 bases between. CDR3 in amino acids: CASSLEERSTDTQYF. The CDR3 DNA is TGTGCCAGCAGTTTAGAGGAGCGCTCTACAGATACGCAGTATTTT.

The DNA for the CDR3 is TGTGCCAGCAGCCGGGACAGCTCCTACGAGCAGTACTTC. Translating it yields CASSRDSSYEQYF. V gene TRBV11-1 combines with J gene TRBJ2-7; TRBD1 matches 7 bases. V was pared by 5 bases and J by 0 bases, with 1 base of the junction left unmatched. There are 13 residues in the CDR3. Germline V CDR1 and CDR2: SGHAT, FQDESV (reference sequence). The whole variable domain, remainder taken from reference TRBV11-1 and TRBJ2-7, is EAEVAQSPRYKITEKSQAVAFWCDPISGHATLYWYRQILGQGPELLVQFQDESVVDDSQLPKDRFSAERLKGVDSTLKIQPAELGDSAMYLCASSRDSSYEQYFGPGTRLTVT.

This clone was observed a handful of times. The CDR3: CASSFRQGSSYEQYF. The CDR3 DNA reads as TGTGCCAGCTCTTTTCGACAGGGGAGCTCCTACGAGCAGTACTTC. The V and J genes are TRBV18 and TRBJ2-7, with TRBD1 matching 8 bases. Germline assignment: CDR1 KGHSH and CDR2 LQKENI. The CDR3 totals 15 residues. V was clipped by 6 bases and J by 0 bases; unmatched bases: 7.

This chain uses TRBV6-1 with TRBJ2-3, with TRBD2 as a possible D gene (5 bases). CDR1 and CDR2 from the germline V gene are MNHNS and SASEGT. V was clipped by 2 bases and J by 3 bases, with 18 bases between them. The CDR3 loop spans 17 amino acids. The CDR3 spells CASSERSSGTRTDTQYF. CDR3 sequence (DNA): TGTGCCAGCAGTGAACGCAGTTCGGGAACTCGGACAGATACGCAGTATTTT.

The rearrangement uses TRBV19 and TRBJ1-5; TRBD1 matches 8 bases. The V gene's germline CDR1 is LNHDA and CDR2 SQIVND (reference sequence). This CDR3 is 18 amino acids long. J gave up 4 bases and V 2 bases, and 13 bases lay outside the gene matches. DNA of the CDR3: TGTGCCAGTAGTATAAACCGGGCCAGGGGGCGAGGAAATCAGCCCCAGCATTTT. It codes for CASSINRARGRGNQPQHF.

This clone was observed a handful of times. The chain combines TRBV2 with TRBJ2-2; possibly TRBD2 for D (7 bases). The V end was cut by 8 bases, the J end by 2 bases, with 12 bases between. This CDR3 is 14 amino acids long. The germline V gene encodes CDR1 SNHLY and CDR2 FYNNEI. The CDR3 spells CASQAGANTGELFF. CDR3 coding DNA: TGTGCCAGCCAGGCGGGGGCTAACACCGGGGAGCTGTTTTTT.

The rearrangement uses TRBV19 and TRBJ1-1; 9 bases map to TRBD1. CDR1 LNHDA and CDR2 SQIVND come from the germline V gene (reference sequence). This CDR3 has 14 amino acids. V shed 7 bases, J shed 3 bases, and the junction held 6 bases outside the gene matches. The CDR3 DNA is TGTGCCAGTAAGGACAGGGGTGCGGACACTGAAGCTTTCTTT. This sequence encodes CASKDRGADTEAFF.

The V and J genes are TRBV28 and TRBJ2-5, with D unresolved. From germline, CDR1 is MDHEN and CDR2 SYDVKM. This CDR3 contains 14 residues. The V gene lost 6 bases and the J gene lost 2 bases, with 13 bases spanning the gap. The CDR3, as DNA: TGTGCCAGCAGGGGTCTCCCCGGGCAAGAGACCCAGTACTTC. Amino acids: CASRGLPGQETQYF.

J is TRBJ1-1 and V is TRBV7-2, with TRBD1 identical over 7 bases. The trim removed 5 bases at V and 0 bases at J, leaving 6 bases unmatched. The CDR3 has 15 amino acids. Per the germline V gene, CDR1 is SGHTA and CDR2 is FQGNSA. CDR3 sequence reads: CASSTKTGLNTEAFF. Here the CDR3 DNA reads TGTGCCAGCAGCACAAAGACAGGGCTGAACACTGAAGCTTTCTTT.

In its sample, this clone was seen many times. This sequence joins TRBV5-6 and TRBJ1-2; D call uncertain. Germline V gives CDR1 SGHDT, CDR2 YYEEEE. Trimming pared 7 bases from V and 0 bases from J, leaving 13 bases between. The CDR3 runs 14 residues. The CDR3 region is CASGWRGSNYGYTF. The CDR3 DNA sequence: TGTGCCAGCGGGTGGAGAGGGTCTAACTATGGCTACACCTTC.

The chain recombines TRBV5-5 with TRBJ1-2, with D maybe TRBD1 (5 bases). The CDR3 has 14 amino acids. Between the trimmed V and J ends, which lost 2 bases and 8 bases, there was a span of 16 bases. CDR1 is SGHKS, CDR2 YYEKEE, per germline (reference sequence). The CDR3 region has the DNA TGTGCCAGCAGCTTCGTTGTAGGGGATGGCGGCTACACCTTC. This translates into CASSFVVGDGGYTF.

The CDR3 DNA is TGCAGCGTTATTACAGGGGATCAGCCCCAGCATTTT. This translates into CSVITGDQPQHF. J is TRBJ1-5 and V is TRBV29-1; 7 bases match TRBD1. This CDR3 has 12 residues. V shed 5 bases and J 5 bases; nucleotides not matched to a gene: 3. From germline, CDR1 is SQVTM and CDR2 ANQGSEA.

The CDR3 region is CASSLGDRGINTF. The CDR3 region has the DNA TGTGCCAGCAGCTTAGGCGACAGGGGAATCAACACCTTC. The chain joins TRBV13 to TRBJ1-2; 8 nucleotides align to TRBD1. The CDR3 covers 13 residues. J gave up 12 bases and V 0 bases, and 6 bases lay outside the gene matches. From germline, CDR1 is PRHDT and CDR2 FYEKMQ (reference sequence). Variable domain in full (rest from reference TRBV13 and TRBJ1-2): AAGVIQSPRHLIKEKRETATLKCYPIPRHDTVYWYQQGPGQDPQFLISFYEKMQSDKGSIPDRFSAQQFSDYHSELNMSSLELGDSALYFCASSLGDRGINTFGSGTRLTVV.

V is TRBV2 and J is TRBJ2-1, with 10 bases matching TRBD1. Germline CDR1 and CDR2: SNHLY and FYNNEI. The CDR3 extends over 15 amino acids. The V segment lost 6 bases and the J segment 2 bases; nucleotides outside the gene matches: 4. The DNA for the CDR3 is TGTGCCAGCAGATTGGGGACAGGGGCCTACAATGAGCAGTTCTTC. Its translation: CASRLGTGAYNEQFF.

V usage is TRBV5-1 and J usage is TRBJ2-3; D might be TRBD2 (6 bases). Trimming shortened V by 1 base and J by 2 bases, and 8 bases separated the two germline ends. The CDR3 runs to 14 residues. CDR1 is SGHRS, CDR2 YFSETQ, per germline. In DNA form, the CDR3 reads TGCGCCAGCAGCTTGACGGGAGCCACAGATACGCAGTATTTT. This translates into CASSLTGATDTQYF.

V is TRBV30 and J is TRBJ1-6; possibly TRBD1 for D (5 bases). Germline V gives CDR1 GTSNPN, CDR2 SVGIG (reference sequence). The CDR3 contains 13 residues. V was trimmed by 7 bases and J by 4 bases, leaving 11 bases between them. The CDR3 bases are TGTGCCTCGGCGGGGGAGTATAATTCACCCCTCCACTTT. Protein product: CASAGEYNSPLHF.

V and J are TRBV7-9 and TRBJ1-3; D unclear. V dropped 8 bases and J dropped 4 bases, with 18 bases sitting between them. The CDR3 has 15 amino acids. Germline V gives CDR1 SEHNR, CDR2 FQNEAQ (reference sequence). CDR3: CASPAPPRVGNTIYF. DNA of the CDR3: TGTGCCAGCCCCGCTCCTCCCCGGGTCGGAAACACCATATATTTT.

J is TRBJ2-2 and V is TRBV6-1; D perhaps matches TRBD2 (5 bases). The CDR3 sequence is 16 residues long. Trimming cost V 0 bases and J 5 bases, with 13 bases left between them. CDR1 and CDR2 from the germline V gene are MNHNS and SASEGT. DNA for the CDR3: TGTGCCAGCAGTGAAGCGCCGGGAACAGTTACCGGGGAGCTGTTTTTT. It specifies CASSEAPGTVTGELFF.

The DNA of the CDR3 is TGTGCCAGCAGCCAAGATCTCGGGGGGCTCAGCTACAATGAGCAGTTCTTC. Protein product: CASSQDLGGLSYNEQFF. The V call is TRBV4-2, the J call TRBJ2-1; possible D gene TRBD2, 7 bases. This CDR3 spans 17 amino acids. V was pared by 0 bases and J by 3 bases, with 15 bases between. CDR1 LGHNA and CDR2 YNFKEQ come from the germline V gene.

The rearrangement joins TRBV5-1 to TRBJ1-1; D remains ambiguous. The CDR3 is 15 amino acids. The germline gives CDR1 SGHRS, CDR2 YFSETQ. V lost 1 base, J lost 0 bases, and 10 bases lay in between. The CDR3 DNA follows: TGCGCCAGCAGCTTGAATGGCGGGATGAACACTGAAGCTTTCTTT. Translation gives CASSLNGGMNTEAFF.

This clone has more than one count but fewer than ten. The rearrangement links TRBV7-9 to TRBJ2-1; no definite D call. The CDR3 has 12 residues. The germline V gene has CDR1 SEHNR and CDR2 FQNEAQ (reference sequence). Trimming removed 8 bases at V and 6 bases at J, with 11 bases between. The CDR3 region has the DNA TGTGCCAGCCACGGTGTAAGCAATGAGCAGTTCTTC. As protein: CASHGVSNEQFF.

This sequence joins TRBV9 and TRBJ2-5; 7 nucleotides align to TRBD1. This CDR3 has 13 residues. Germline V gives CDR1 SGDLS, CDR2 YYNGEE. With 4 bases clipped from V and 5 bases from J, the junction kept 5 bases outside the gene matches. The CDR3 loop reads CASSQGVRETQYF. The CDR3 nucleotides read TGTGCCAGCAGCCAGGGGGTCCGGGAGACCCAGTACTTC.

The V gene is TRBV14, the J gene TRBJ1-4; D not resolved. Per germline, CDR1 SGHDN and CDR2 FVKESK. CDR3 size: 14 residues. The V and J ends lost 5 bases and 1 base respectively, with 8 bases between them. CDR3 residues: CASSWTLTNEKLFF. The DNA of the CDR3 is TGTGCCAGCAGCTGGACTTTAACTAATGAAAAACTGTTTTTT.